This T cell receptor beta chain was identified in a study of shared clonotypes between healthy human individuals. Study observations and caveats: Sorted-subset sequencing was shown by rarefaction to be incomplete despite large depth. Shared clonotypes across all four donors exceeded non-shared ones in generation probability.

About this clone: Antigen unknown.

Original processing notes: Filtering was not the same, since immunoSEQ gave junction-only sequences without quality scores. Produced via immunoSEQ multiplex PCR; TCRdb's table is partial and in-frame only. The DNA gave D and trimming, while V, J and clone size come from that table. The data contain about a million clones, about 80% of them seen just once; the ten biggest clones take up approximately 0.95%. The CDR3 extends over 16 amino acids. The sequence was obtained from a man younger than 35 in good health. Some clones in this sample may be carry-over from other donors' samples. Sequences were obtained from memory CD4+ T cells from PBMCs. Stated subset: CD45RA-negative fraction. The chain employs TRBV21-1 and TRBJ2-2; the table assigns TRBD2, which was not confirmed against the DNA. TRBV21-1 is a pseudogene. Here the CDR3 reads CATPGLPFRGTGELFF. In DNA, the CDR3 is TGTGCCACTCCGGGACTACCATTCCGAGGGACCGGGGAGCTGTTTTTT.